This record concerns one T cell receptor (beta chain) sequence. Its antigen is not identified. Sequence at one end of the junction differs from germline and may be a read error. Both about-4-week and about-12-week second-dose recipients were combined. Here immunoSEQ multiplex PCR was the method, and the copy in TCRdb shows in-frame clones only, minus some. This repertoire shows over 95,000 clones, approximately 84% found once; its top ten account for around 14%. These data are taken from a study of T cell responses to AZD1222 COVID-19 vaccine. General study findings and limits: At baseline, just five or six AZD1222 recipients tested seropositive.

From germline, CDR1 is MNHNS and CDR2 SASEGT. The CDR3 sequence is 15 residues long. This sample comprised peripheral blood, obtained 28 days after the second AZD1222 dose. V usage is TRBV6-1 and J usage is TRBJ1-5; no clear D gene. The source of this sequence is an adult who received the AZD1222 COVID-19 vaccine. This CDR3 reads CASREVRGISQPQHF. As DNA, the CDR3 is TGTGCCAGCAGGGAAGTGCGGGGAATAAGTCAGCCCCAGCATTTT.